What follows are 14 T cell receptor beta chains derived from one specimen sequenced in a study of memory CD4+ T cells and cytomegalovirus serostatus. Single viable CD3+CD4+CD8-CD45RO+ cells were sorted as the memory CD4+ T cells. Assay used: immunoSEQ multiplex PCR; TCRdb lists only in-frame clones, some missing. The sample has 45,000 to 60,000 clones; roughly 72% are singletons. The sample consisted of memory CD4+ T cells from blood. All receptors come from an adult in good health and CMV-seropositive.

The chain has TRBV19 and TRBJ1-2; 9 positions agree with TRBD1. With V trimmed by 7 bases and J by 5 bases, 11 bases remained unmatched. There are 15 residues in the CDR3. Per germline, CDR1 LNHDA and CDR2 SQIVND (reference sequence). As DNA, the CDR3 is TGTGCCAGTACCGCCACAGGGGGCGCGGTTTATGGCTACACCTTC. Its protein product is CASTATGGAVYGYTF.

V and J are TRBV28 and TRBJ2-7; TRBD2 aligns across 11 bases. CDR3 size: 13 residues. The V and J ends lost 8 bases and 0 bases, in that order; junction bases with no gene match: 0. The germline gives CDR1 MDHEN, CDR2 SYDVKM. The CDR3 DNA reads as TGTGCCAGCGGACTAGCGGGCTCCTACGAGCAGTACTTC. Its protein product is CASGLAGSYEQYF. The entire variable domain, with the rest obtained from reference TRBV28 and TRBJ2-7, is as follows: DVKVTQSSRYLVKRTGEKVFLECVQDMDHENMFWYRQDPGLGLRLIYFSYDVKMKEKGDIPEGYSVSREKKERFSLILESASTNQTSMYLCASGLAGSYEQYFGPGTRLTVT.

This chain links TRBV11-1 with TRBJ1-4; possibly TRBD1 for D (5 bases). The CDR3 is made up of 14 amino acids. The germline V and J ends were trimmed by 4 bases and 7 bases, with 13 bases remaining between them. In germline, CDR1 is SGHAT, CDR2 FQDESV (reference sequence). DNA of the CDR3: TGTGCCAGCAGCTACGTCCGGGGGAGTGAAAAACTGTTTTTT. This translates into CASSYVRGSEKLFF. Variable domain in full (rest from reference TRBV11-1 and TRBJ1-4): EAEVAQSPRYKITEKSQAVAFWCDPISGHATLYWYRQILGQGPELLVQFQDESVVDDSQLPKDRFSAERLKGVDSTLKIQPAELGDSAMYLCASSYVRGSEKLFFGSGTQLSVL.

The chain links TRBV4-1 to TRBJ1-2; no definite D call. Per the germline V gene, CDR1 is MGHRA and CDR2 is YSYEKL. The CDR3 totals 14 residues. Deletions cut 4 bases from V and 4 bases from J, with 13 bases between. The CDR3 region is CASSPRPGTYGYTF. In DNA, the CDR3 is TGCGCCAGCAGCCCACGTCCCGGCACCTATGGCTACACCTTC.

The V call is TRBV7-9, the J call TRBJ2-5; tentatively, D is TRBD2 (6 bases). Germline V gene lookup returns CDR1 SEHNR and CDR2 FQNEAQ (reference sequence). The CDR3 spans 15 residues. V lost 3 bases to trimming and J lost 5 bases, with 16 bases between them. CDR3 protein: CASSLEGLWLETQYF. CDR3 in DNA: TGTGCCAGCAGCTTGGAGGGGTTGTGGTTGGAGACCCAGTACTTC.

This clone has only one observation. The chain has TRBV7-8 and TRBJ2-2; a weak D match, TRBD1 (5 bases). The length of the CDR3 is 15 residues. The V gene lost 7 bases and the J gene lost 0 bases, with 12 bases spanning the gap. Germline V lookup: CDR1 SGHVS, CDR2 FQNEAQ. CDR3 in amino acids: CASTNRQTNTGELFF. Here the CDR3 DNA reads TGTGCCAGCACCAACCGACAGACGAACACCGGGGAGCTGTTTTTT.

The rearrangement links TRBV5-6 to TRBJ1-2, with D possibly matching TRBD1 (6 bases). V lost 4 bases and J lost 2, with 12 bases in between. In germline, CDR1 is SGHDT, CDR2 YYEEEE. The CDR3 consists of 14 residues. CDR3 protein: CASSPATGNYGYTF. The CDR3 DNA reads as TGTGCCAGCAGCCCGGCCACAGGGAACTATGGCTACACCTTC.

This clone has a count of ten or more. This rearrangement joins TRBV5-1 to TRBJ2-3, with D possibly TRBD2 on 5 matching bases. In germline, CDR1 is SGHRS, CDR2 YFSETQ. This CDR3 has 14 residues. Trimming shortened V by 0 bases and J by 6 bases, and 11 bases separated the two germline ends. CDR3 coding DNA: TGCGCCAGCAGCTTGGGGACCAGAGGGGATACGCAGTATTTT. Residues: CASSLGTRGDTQYF.

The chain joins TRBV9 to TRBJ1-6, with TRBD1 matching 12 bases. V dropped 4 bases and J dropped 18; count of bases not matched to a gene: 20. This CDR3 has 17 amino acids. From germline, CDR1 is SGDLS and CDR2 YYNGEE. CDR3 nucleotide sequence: TGTGCCAGCAGCCCAGGGACAGGGGGCGAGGGAGAAGGGGTCAACCACTTT. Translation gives CASSPGTGGEGEGVNHF.

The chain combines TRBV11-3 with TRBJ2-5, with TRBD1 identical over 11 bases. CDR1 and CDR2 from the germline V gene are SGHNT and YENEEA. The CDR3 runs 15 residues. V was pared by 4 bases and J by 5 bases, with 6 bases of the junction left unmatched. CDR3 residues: CASSSGTGGLETQYF. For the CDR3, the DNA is TGTGCCAGCAGCTCCGGGACAGGGGGTTTGGAGACCCAGTACTTC.

The CDR3 is CARLANEKLFF. The CDR3 DNA reads TGCGCCAGGCTAGCTAATGAAAAACTGTTTTTT. This chain links TRBV20-1 with TRBJ1-4; D is ambiguous. The CDR3 extends over 11 amino acids. Germline CDR1 reads DFQATT; CDR2 reads SNEGSKA (reference sequence).

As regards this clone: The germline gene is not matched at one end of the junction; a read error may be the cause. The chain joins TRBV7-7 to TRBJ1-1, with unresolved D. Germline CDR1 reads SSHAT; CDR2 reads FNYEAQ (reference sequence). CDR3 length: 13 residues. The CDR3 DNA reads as TGTGCTAGCAGCTTATCCCTGAACACTGAAGCTTTCTTT. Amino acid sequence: CASSLSLNTEAFF.

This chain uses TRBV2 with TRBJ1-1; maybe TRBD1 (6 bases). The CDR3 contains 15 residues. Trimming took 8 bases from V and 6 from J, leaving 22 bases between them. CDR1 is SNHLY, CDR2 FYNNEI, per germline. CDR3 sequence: CASAQGTLLPPEAFF. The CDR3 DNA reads TGTGCCAGCGCCCAGGGGACTCTTCTTCCCCCTGAAGCTTTCTTT.

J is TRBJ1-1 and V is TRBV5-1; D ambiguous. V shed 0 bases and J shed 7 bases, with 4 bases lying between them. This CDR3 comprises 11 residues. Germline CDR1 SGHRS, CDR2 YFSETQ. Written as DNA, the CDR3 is TGCGCCAGCAGCTTGGACAGTGAAGCTTTCTTT. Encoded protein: CASSLDSEAFF.